Shown below are 22 T cell receptor beta chains from a single sample sequenced in a study of T cell changes during pregnancy in multiple sclerosis. The data were produced by immunoSEQ multiplex PCR, yet TCRdb's version contains in-frame clones alone and is incomplete. The sample records around 130,000 clones, approximately 96% being singletons. The sequencing here drew on peripheral blood, taken after pregnancy. All receptors come from a female donor with multiple sclerosis, enrolled in a pregnancy study.

The J gene is TRBJ1-5, the V gene TRBV28; D possibly corresponds to TRBD1 (5 bases). Germline V gives CDR1 MDHEN, CDR2 SYDVKM. V was trimmed by 10 bases and J by 0 bases, leaving 16 bases between them. The CDR3 consists of 15 residues. The CDR3 DNA sequence: TGTGCCACTATCGGGGGAGATTATAGCAATCAGCCCCAGCATTTT. It translates to CATIGGDYSNQPQHF. Together with reference TRBV28 and TRBJ1-5, the CDR3 gives the full variable domain: DVKVTQSSRYLVKRTGEKVFLECVQDMDHENMFWYRQDPGLGLRLIYFSYDVKMKEKGDIPEGYSVSREKKERFSLILESASTNQTSMYLCATIGGDYSNQPQHFGDGTRLSIL.

The V and J genes are TRBV6-1 and TRBJ2-2; D may be TRBD2 (6 bases). V was cut by 5 bases and J by 4 bases, with 23 bases left in between. Per the germline V gene, CDR1 is MNHNS and CDR2 is SASEGT. The length of the CDR3 is 18 residues. CDR3: CASSQGPHTGALTGELFF. Written as DNA, the CDR3 is TGTGCCAGCAGTCAAGGACCCCACACGGGAGCTCTCACCGGGGAGCTGTTTTTT.

This chain joins TRBV6-5 and TRBJ2-1, with 12 bases that match TRBD2. Germline values: CDR1 MNHEY, CDR2 SVGAGI. After removal of 1 base from V and 10 bases from J, the junction contained 8 bases not matched to a gene. This CDR3 contains 16 residues. This CDR3 reads CASSYYASGRAGEQFF. CDR3 nucleotide sequence: TGTGCCAGCAGTTACTATGCTAGCGGGAGGGCCGGGGAGCAGTTCTTC.

The V and J genes are TRBV7-6 and TRBJ2-7; 10 bases align to TRBD2. From germline, CDR1 is SGHVS and CDR2 FNYEAQ. The CDR3 runs to 14 residues. The J segment lost 4 bases and the V segment lost 2 bases, leaving 2 bases of the junction unmatched. The CDR3 DNA follows: TGTGCCAGCAGCTTAAGGACTAGCGGATACGAGCAGTACTTC. It specifies CASSLRTSGYEQYF.

The chain is built from TRBV27 and TRBJ2-1, with D hard to call. The CDR3 contains 12 residues. V was pared by 5 bases and J by 2 bases, with 4 bases between. Looked up from germline, CDR1 is MNHEY and CDR2 is SMNVEV (reference sequence). CDR3 in amino acids: CASSPAYNEQFF. The CDR3 DNA reads TGTGCCAGCAGTCCAGCCTACAATGAGCAGTTCTTC.

As concerns this clone: This sample also contains other DNA sequences that code for the same CDR3. This chain uses TRBV7-3 with TRBJ1-3; 7 bases align to TRBD1. The germline V gene encodes CDR1 SGHTA and CDR2 FQGTGA. The CDR3 totals 14 residues. V was clipped by 4 bases and J by 1 base; unmatched bases: 1. CDR3 sequence: CASSSTGSGNTIYF. The CDR3 region has the DNA TGTGCCAGCAGCTCGACAGGGTCTGGAAACACCATATATTTT.

This clone occurred once. The chain carries TRBV4-1 and TRBJ2-7; weak D call: TRBD1 (6 bases). The CDR3 is made up of 15 amino acids. Germline CDR1 and CDR2: MGHRA and YSYEKL. The V and J ends lost 4 bases and 7 bases respectively, with 20 bases between them. CDR3 in DNA: TGCGCCAGCAGCCTGGATGGGGGCGGCTATTCGGAGCAGTACTTC. This translates into CASSLDGGGYSEQYF.

The V and J genes are TRBV15 and TRBJ2-1; possibly TRBD1 for D (5 bases). Germline CDR1 is LNHNV and CDR2 is YYDKDF (reference sequence). Trimming took 3 bases from V and 9 from J, leaving 15 bases between them. There are 14 residues in the CDR3. Here the CDR3 DNA reads TGTGCCACCAGCAGGGATGGGGCTACAAGTGAGCAGTTCTTC. It codes for CATSRDGATSEQFF. The entire variable domain, with the rest obtained from reference TRBV15 and TRBJ2-1, is as follows: DAMVIQNPRYQVTQFGKPVTLSCSQTLNHNVMYWYQQKSSQAPKLLFHYYDKDFNNEADTPDNFQSRRPNTSFCFLDIRSPGLGDTAMYLCATSRDGATSEQFFGPGTRLTVL.

The V call is TRBV19, the J call TRBJ2-7; D gene ambiguous. CDR3 length: 11 amino acids. Germline CDR1 LNHDA, CDR2 SQIVND (reference sequence). V was clipped by 5 bases and J by 6 bases, with 8 bases between them. CDR3 protein: CASSSSVEQYF. CDR3 in DNA: TGTGCCAGTAGTTCCTCGGTCGAGCAGTACTTC.

This clone has a single count. The CDR3 coding sequence is TGTGCCAGCAGTTTCCCCATGACAGGGGGCTATGGGGGTCAGCCCCAGCATTTT. As protein: CASSFPMTGGYGGQPQHF. This chain joins TRBV28 and TRBJ1-5, with TRBD1 identical over 10 bases. V was pared by 3 bases and J by 6 bases, with 14 bases of the junction left unmatched. Per the germline V gene, CDR1 is MDHEN and CDR2 is SYDVKM. The CDR3 totals 18 residues.

V and J are TRBV27 and TRBJ2-1; the D gene is possibly TRBD1 (7 bases). Trimming took 6 bases from V and 9 from J, leaving 15 bases between them. This CDR3 spans 13 amino acids. Germline-derived CDR1 and CDR2 are MNHEY and SMNVEV (reference sequence). The CDR3 loop reads CASRPAGGLEQFF. The CDR3 DNA is TGTGCCAGCAGACCTGCAGGGGGACTTGAGCAGTTCTTC.

The V gene is TRBV5-1, the J gene TRBJ2-1, with TRBD2 matching over 16 bases. The CDR3 is made up of 16 amino acids. With 6 bases clipped from V and 6 bases from J, the junction kept 6 bases outside the gene matches. The germline V gene has CDR1 SGHRS and CDR2 YFSETQ. The CDR3 reads CASKGLAGGPSNEQFF. The CDR3 DNA reads TGCGCCAGCAAGGGACTAGCGGGAGGGCCCAGCAATGAGCAGTTCTTC.

This chain uses TRBV27 with TRBJ2-1; 7 bases are shared with TRBD2. V lost 1 base, J lost 1 base, and 7 bases stayed unmatched. This CDR3 comprises 17 residues. Germline lookup yields CDR1 MNHEY and CDR2 SMNVEV (reference sequence). This CDR3 reads CASSLFLSGSSYNEQFF. CDR3 bases: TGTGCCAGCAGTTTATTCCTTAGCGGGTCTTCCTACAATGAGCAGTTCTTC.

This clone was counted a single time. The chain has TRBV4-3 and TRBJ2-1; 10 positions match TRBD2. This CDR3 spans 17 amino acids. Per germline, CDR1 LGHNA and CDR2 YSLEER. Losses at the gene ends were 2 bases for V and 5 bases for J; bases not matched to a gene: 9. The CDR3 loop is CASSQSSSGRDNNEQFF. The CDR3 nucleotides are TGCGCCAGCAGCCAATCCTCCAGCGGGAGGGACAACAATGAGCAGTTCTTC.

The chain couples TRBV27 to TRBJ1-5, with D perhaps TRBD1 (6 bases). The CDR3 extends over 14 amino acids. V was clipped by 2 bases and J by 7 bases, with 12 bases between them. The germline gives CDR1 MNHEY, CDR2 SMNVEV (reference sequence). Written as DNA, the CDR3 is TGTGCCAGCAGTTTAGGGGGCGCGCACCAGCCCCAGCATTTT. Its protein product is CASSLGGAHQPQHF.

This chain uses TRBV5-6 with TRBJ2-7; D remains ambiguous. The CDR3 is 13 amino acids. The germline V and J ends were trimmed by 1 base and 3 bases, with 8 bases remaining between them. CDR1 and CDR2 (germline): SGHDT, YYEEEE. CDR3 nucleotide sequence: TGTGCCAGCAGCTTGCGGGTGCTCTACGAGCAGTACTTC. Amino acids: CASSLRVLYEQYF.

The sample holds one count of this clone. J is TRBJ2-5 and V is TRBV10-3, with 7 bases matching TRBD2. After removal of 8 bases from V and 3 bases from J, the junction contained 12 bases not matched to a gene. This CDR3 region has 15 residues. Looked up from germline, CDR1 is ENHRY and CDR2 is SYGVKD. CDR3 sequence: CAIGGGERIKETQYF. The CDR3 nucleotides read TGTGCCATCGGGGGGGGTGAGCGTATTAAAGAGACCCAGTACTTC.

This chain joins TRBV29-1 and TRBJ2-1; 8 bases agree with TRBD1. J gave up 5 bases and V 6 bases, and 6 bases lay outside the gene matches. CDR1 is SQVTM and CDR2 is ANQGSEA in the germline V gene. This CDR3 has 13 residues. CDR3 sequence: CSVLTGEDNEQFF. In DNA form, the CDR3 reads TGCAGCGTCTTGACAGGGGAAGACAATGAGCAGTTCTTC.

This chain joins TRBV7-2 and TRBJ2-5; perhaps TRBD1 as D (6 bases). V was pared by 5 bases and J by 1 base, with 17 bases between. Germline lookup yields CDR1 SGHTA and CDR2 FQGNSA. The CDR3 loop spans 16 amino acids. The CDR3 DNA is TGTGCCAGCAGCCCCTCTAGAGGACAGCCCCAAGAGACCCAGTACTTC. This encodes CASSPSRGQPQETQYF.

V is TRBV28 and J is TRBJ1-5; D might be TRBD1 (6 bases). The germline V and J ends were trimmed by 8 bases and 6 bases, with 11 bases remaining between them. This CDR3 spans 12 amino acids. The germline V gene encodes CDR1 MDHEN and CDR2 SYDVKM. Here the CDR3 reads CASFQGRQPQHF. CDR3 nucleotide sequence: TGTGCCAGCTTTCAGGGGCGTCAGCCCCAGCATTTT. Variable domain in full (rest from reference TRBV28 and TRBJ1-5): DVKVTQSSRYLVKRTGEKVFLECVQDMDHENMFWYRQDPGLGLRLIYFSYDVKMKEKGDIPEGYSVSREKKERFSLILESASTNQTSMYLCASFQGRQPQHFGDGTRLSIL.

The chain combines TRBV29-1 with TRBJ1-2; the D gene is possibly TRBD1 (5 bases). The ends were cut back, 4 bases at V and 4 bases at J, with 19 bases in the middle. CDR3 length: 15 residues. Germline V lookup: CDR1 SQVTM, CDR2 ANQGSEA. The CDR3, as DNA: TGCAGCGTTGGGGCAGGGTCCTCCCTTCTCTATGGCTACACCTTC. Translation: CSVGAGSSLLYGYTF.

The V and J genes are TRBV28 and TRBJ2-1, with a possible D match to TRBD2 (5 bases). V was clipped by 4 bases and J by 14 bases, with 12 bases between them. Germline CDR1 reads MDHEN; CDR2 reads SYDVKM. The CDR3 sequence is 11 residues long. CDR3 sequence (DNA): TGTGCCAGCAGTTATGAGGGAAATGAGTTCTTC. Its translation: CASSYEGNEFF.